This TCR beta chain was sequenced for a study of T-cell memory formation after mild COVID-19. Study overall: TCR clusters largely stayed donor specific. Broader study findings: Researchers found some responding clones in pre-infection memory, a sign that cross-reactive memory joined. Clones that contracted from day 15 to 85 had balanced CD4/CD8; later expanders were CD4+ biased.

V lost 1 base and J 9 bases, leaving 13 bases between the germline ends. The CDR3 is made up of 13 amino acids. Per germline, CDR1 SGHAT and CDR2 FQNNGV. This clonotype was detected a few times. Its cognate antigen is unknown. After 5'RACE with constant-segment primers, TCR alpha and TCR beta cDNA libraries carrying sample barcodes and UMIs were obtained. One entry per CDR3 protein results from TCRdb running MiXCR on the 5' RACE reads. The profile shows 30,000 to 50,000 distinct CDR3 sequences, around 6.1% of them singletons. This TCR came from an adult who had mild COVID-19 (a few samples of this study predate the infection). Cell type and time point are not known. J is TRBJ2-7 and V is TRBV11-2; unclear D gene. The sample comprised PBMCs or a T cell subset sorted from them (not recorded which). Here the CDR3 DNA reads TGTGCCAGCAGCTTAGGGACCGCCGGTGTGCAGTACTTC. Translating it yields CASSLGTAGVQYF.